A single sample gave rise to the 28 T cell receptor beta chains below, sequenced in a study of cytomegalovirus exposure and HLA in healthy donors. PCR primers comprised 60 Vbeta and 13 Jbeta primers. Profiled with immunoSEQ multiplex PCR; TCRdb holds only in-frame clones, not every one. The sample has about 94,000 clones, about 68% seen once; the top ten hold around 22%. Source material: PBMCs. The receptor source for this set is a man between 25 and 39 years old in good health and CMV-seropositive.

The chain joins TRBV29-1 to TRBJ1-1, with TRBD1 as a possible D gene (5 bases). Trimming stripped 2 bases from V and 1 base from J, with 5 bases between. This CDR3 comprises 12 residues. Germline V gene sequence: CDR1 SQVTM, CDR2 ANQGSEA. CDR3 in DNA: TGCAGCGTTGAAACAGGGAACACTGAAGCTTTCTTT. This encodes CSVETGNTEAFF.

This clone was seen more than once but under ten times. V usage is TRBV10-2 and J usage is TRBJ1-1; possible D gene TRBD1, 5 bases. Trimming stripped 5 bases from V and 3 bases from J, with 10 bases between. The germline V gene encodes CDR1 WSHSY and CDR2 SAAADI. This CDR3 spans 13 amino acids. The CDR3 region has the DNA TGCGCCAGCAGTTCGGGGGTGTACACTGAAGCTTTCTTT. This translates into CASSSGVYTEAFF.

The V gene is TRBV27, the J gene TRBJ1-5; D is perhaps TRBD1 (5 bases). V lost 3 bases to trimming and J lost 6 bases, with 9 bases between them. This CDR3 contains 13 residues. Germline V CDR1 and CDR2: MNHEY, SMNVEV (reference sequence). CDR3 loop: CASSLSGIQPQHF. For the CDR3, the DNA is TGTGCCAGCAGTTTGTCAGGGATTCAGCCCCAGCATTTT.

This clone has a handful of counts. CDR3: CASSPGTPNTEAFF. The CDR3 bases are TGTGCCAGCTCTCCGGGGACACCAAACACTGAAGCTTTCTTT. The chain carries TRBV27 and TRBJ1-1; maybe TRBD1 (6 bases). V lost 8 bases to trimming and J lost 2 bases, with 15 bases between them. CDR1 and CDR2 (germline): MNHEY, SMNVEV (reference sequence). This CDR3 has 14 amino acids.

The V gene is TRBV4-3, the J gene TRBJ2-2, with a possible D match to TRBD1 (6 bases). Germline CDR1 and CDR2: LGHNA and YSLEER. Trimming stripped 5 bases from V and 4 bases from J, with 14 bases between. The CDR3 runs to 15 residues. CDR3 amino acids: CASSIRQAGTGELFF. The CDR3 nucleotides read TGCGCCAGCAGCATTCGACAGGCTGGCACCGGGGAGCTGTTTTTT.

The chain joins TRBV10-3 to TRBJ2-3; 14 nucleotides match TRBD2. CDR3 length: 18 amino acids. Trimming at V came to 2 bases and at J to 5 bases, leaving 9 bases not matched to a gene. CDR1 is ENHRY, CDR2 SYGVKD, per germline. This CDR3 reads CAISEPTTSGRAVDTQYF. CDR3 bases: TGTGCCATCAGTGAGCCAACGACTAGCGGGAGGGCCGTAGATACGCAGTATTTT.

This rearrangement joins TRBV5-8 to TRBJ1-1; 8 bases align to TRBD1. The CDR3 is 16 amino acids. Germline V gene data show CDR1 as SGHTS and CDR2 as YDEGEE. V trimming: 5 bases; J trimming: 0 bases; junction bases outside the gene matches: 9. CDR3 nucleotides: TGTGCCAGCAGTCCTGGGACAGGAGTCATGAACACTGAAGCTTTCTTT. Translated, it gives CASSPGTGVMNTEAFF.

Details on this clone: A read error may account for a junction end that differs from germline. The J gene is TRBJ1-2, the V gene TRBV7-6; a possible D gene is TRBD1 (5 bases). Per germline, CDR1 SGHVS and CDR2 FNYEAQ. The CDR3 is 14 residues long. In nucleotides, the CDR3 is TGTGCCAGCAGCTCCTCGGCAGGGAGGTTGGGCTACCCCTTC. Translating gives CASSSSAGRLGYPF.

CDR3 sequence: CASSEGDRSQHF. For the CDR3, the DNA is TGTGCCAGCAGTGAGGGGGACAGGTCCCAGCATTTT. The chain uses TRBV6-5 and TRBJ1-5; 8 bases are shared with TRBD1. The germline V gene has CDR1 MNHEY and CDR2 SVGAGI. The ends lost 5 bases at V and 11 bases at J; junction bases unmatched: 5. The CDR3 runs to 12 residues.

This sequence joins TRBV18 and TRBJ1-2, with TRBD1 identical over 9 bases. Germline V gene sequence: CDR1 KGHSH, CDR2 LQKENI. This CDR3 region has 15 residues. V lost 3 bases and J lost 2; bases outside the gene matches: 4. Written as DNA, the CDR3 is TGTGCCAGCTCACCTCCTGGGACAGGGAACTATGGCTACACCTTC. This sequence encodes CASSPPGTGNYGYTF.

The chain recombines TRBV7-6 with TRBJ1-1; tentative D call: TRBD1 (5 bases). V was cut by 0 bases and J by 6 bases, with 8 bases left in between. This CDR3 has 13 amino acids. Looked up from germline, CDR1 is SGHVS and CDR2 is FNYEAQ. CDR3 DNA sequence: TGTGCCAGCAGCTTAGCAGGGGAAGCTGAAGCTTTCTTT. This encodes CASSLAGEAEAFF.

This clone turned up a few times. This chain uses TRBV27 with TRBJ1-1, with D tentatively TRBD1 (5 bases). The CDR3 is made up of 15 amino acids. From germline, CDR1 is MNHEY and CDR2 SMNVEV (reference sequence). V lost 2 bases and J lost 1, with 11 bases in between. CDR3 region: CASSLNGHQNTEAFF. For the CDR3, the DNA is TGTGCCAGCAGTTTAAACGGACACCAGAACACTGAAGCTTTCTTT.

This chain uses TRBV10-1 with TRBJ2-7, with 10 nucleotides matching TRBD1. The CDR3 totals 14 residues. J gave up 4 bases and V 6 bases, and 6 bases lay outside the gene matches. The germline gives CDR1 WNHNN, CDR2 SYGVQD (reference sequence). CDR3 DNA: TGCGCCAGCAGCCCGGGGACAGGGGTTTACGAGCAGTACTTC. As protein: CASSPGTGVYEQYF.

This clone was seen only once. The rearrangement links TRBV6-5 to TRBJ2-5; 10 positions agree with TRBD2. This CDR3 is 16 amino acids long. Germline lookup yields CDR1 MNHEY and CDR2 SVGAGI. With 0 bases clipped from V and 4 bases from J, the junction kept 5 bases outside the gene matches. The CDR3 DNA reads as TGTGCCAGCAGTTACTCGCCTAGCGGGGGCGGAGAGACCCAGTACTTC. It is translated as CASSYSPSGGGETQYF.

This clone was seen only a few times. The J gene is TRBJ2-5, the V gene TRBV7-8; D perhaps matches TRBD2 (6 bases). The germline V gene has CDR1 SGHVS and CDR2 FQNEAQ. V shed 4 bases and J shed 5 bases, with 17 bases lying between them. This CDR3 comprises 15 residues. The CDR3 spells CASSSARLEFETQYF. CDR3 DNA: TGTGCCAGCAGCTCTGCCCGACTAGAGTTTGAGACCCAGTACTTC.

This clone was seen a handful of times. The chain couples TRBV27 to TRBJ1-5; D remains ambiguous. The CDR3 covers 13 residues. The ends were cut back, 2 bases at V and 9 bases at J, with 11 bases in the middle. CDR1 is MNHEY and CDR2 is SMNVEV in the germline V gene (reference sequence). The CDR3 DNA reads TGTGCCAGCAGTTTAGTCCCAAGAGTGCCCCAGCATTTT. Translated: CASSLVPRVPQHF.

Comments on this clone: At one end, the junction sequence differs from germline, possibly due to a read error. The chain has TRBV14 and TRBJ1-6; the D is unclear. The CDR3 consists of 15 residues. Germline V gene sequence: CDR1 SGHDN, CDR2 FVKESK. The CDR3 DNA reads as TGTGCCAGCAGACAAGGGAGCTCCTATAATTCACCCCTCCACTTT. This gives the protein CASRQGSSYNSPLHF.

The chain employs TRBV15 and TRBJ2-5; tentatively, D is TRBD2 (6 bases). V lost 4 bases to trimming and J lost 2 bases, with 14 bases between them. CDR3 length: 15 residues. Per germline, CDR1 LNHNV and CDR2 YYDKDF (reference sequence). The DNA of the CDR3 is TGTGCCACCAGCACATTTAGCGGAACACAAGAGACCCAGTACTTC. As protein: CATSTFSGTQETQYF.

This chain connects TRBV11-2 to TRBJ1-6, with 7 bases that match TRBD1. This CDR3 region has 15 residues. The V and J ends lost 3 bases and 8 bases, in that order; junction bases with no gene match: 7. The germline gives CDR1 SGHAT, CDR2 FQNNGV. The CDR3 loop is CASSFLQGPDSPLHF. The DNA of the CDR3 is TGTGCCAGCAGCTTTTTACAGGGGCCCGATTCACCCCTCCACTTT.

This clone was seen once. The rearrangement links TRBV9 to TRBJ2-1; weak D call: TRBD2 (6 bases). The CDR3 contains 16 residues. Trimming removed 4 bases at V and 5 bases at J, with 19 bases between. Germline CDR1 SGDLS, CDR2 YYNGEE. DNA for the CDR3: TGTGCCAGCAGCCCGCGGCCGGGACTCGCCAACAATGAGCAGTTCTTC. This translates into CASSPRPGLANNEQFF.

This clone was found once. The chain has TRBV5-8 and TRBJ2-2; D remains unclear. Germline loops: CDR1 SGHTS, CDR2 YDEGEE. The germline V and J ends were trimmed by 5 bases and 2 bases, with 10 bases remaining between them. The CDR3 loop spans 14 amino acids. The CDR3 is CASRSSVNTGELFF. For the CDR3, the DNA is TGTGCCAGCAGGTCCAGCGTTAACACCGGGGAGCTGTTTTTT.

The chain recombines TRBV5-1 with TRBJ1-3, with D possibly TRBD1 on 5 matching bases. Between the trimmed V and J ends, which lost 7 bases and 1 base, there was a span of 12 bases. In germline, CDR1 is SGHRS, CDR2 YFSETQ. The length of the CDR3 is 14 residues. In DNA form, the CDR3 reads TGCGCCAGCTCCGGAGGGGCTTCTGGAAACACCATATATTTT. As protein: CASSGGASGNTIYF.

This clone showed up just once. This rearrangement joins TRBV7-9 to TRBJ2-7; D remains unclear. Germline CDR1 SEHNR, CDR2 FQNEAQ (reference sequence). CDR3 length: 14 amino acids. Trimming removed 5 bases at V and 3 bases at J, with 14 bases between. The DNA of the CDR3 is TGTGCCAGCAGCCCCCCCGGGTCCCACTACGAGCAGTACTTC. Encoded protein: CASSPPGSHYEQYF.

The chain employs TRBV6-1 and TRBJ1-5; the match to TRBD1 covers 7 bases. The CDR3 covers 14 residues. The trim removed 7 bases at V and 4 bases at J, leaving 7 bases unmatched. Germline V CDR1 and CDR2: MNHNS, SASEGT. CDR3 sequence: CASNPTGLNQPQHF. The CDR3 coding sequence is TGTGCCAGCAATCCGACAGGGCTAAATCAGCCCCAGCATTTT.

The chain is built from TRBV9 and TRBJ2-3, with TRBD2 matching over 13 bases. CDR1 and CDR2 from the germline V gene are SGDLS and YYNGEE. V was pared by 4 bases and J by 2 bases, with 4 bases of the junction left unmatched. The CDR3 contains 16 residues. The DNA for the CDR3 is TGTGCCAGCAGCCCCGGACTAGCGGGAGCCACAGATACGCAGTATTTT. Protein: CASSPGLAGATDTQYF.

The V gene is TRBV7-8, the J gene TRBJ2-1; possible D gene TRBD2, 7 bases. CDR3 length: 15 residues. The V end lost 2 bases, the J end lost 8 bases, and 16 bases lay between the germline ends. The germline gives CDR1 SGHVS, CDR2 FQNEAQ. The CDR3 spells CASSLLGGASYEQFF. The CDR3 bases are TGTGCCAGCAGCTTACTGGGGGGGGCTAGCTATGAGCAGTTCTTC.

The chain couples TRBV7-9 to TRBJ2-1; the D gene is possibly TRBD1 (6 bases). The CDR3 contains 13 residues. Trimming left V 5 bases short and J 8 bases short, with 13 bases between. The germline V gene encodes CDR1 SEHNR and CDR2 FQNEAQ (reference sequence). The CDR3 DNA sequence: TGTGCCAGCAGCCCCGCGACAGGTTATGAGCAGTTCTTC. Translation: CASSPATGYEQFF.

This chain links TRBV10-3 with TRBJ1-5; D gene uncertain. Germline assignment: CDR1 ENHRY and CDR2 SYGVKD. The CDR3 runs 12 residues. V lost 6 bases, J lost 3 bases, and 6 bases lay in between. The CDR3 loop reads CAISVSNQPQHF. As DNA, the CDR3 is TGTGCCATCAGCGTCTCCAATCAGCCCCAGCATTTT.